The T cell receptor (beta chain) described here comes from a study of beta chain features in type 1 diabetes. Study-wide results and caveats: Researchers report that Type 1 diabetes patients had moderately but significantly shorter TCRB CDR3s across all four CD4+ subsets.

The entirety of the isolated RNA underwent reverse transcription, so expressed TCRB transcripts were sequenced. Produced via immunoSEQ multiplex PCR; TCRdb's table is partial and in-frame only. In the table there are a few hundred thousand clones, about 12% of which are singletons. About this clone: Antigen: not known.

Specimen: naive CD4+ T cells from blood. The sequence came from a woman aged 18-29 years with type 1 diabetes.

Written as DNA, the CDR3 is TGTGCCAGCTCACCGCCAAACAGGGGGCGCGAGTATGGCTACACCTTC. Amino acid sequence: CASSPPNRGREYGYTF. The J gene is TRBJ1-2, the V gene TRBV18; 9 nucleotides match TRBD1. Looked up from germline, CDR1 is KGHSH and CDR2 is LQKENI. The length of the CDR3 is 16 residues. Germline trimming cut 3 bases from V and 5 bases from J; bases unmatched to any gene: 10.